The clone carrying this T cell receptor (beta chain) was detected a few times. Germline CDR1 is SQVTM and CDR2 is ANQGSEA. The CDR3 spans 12 residues. V gave up 7 bases and J gave up 4 bases, with 12 bases separating them. Original processing notes: Reference gene primer amplification gave estimated nucleated cell counts. The table came from immunoSEQ multiplex PCR; TCRdb's copy has only in-frame clones and leaves some out. V, J and clone size reflect that table, while D and trimming were determined from the DNA. The sample records just under 300,000 clones, approximately 86% being singletons. The source of the sample is a study of blood T cell repertoires in COVID-19.

The clonotype was recovered from a man aged 65 to 79 with acute or convalescent COVID-19. The sample consisted of peripheral blood. The chain recombines TRBV29-1 with TRBJ2-3; D might be TRBD2 (5 bases). The CDR3 region has the DNA TGCAGCGCCCGCCCGGGGTCAGATACGCAGTATTTT. This encodes CSARPGSDTQYF.